A single sample is the source of the 23 T cell receptor beta chains below, sequenced in a study of shared clonotypes between healthy human individuals. Method: immunoSEQ multiplex PCR; TCRdb's copy keeps in-frame clones and lacks some. Found here are about 2 million clones, just under 95% of them singletons; the top ten hold approximately 1%. Terminally differentiated effector memory CD45RA+ cells were excluded by CCR7 positive selection of CD45RO-negative cells. The sample comprised naive CD8+ T cells sorted from blood. Receptors were obtained from a man aged 18 to 29 in good health.

J is TRBJ2-5 and V is TRBV5-4, with 7 bases that match TRBD2. J lost 0 bases, V lost 4 bases, and 6 bases had no gene match. The germline V gene encodes CDR1 SGHNT and CDR2 YYREEE (reference sequence). The CDR3 covers 15 residues. The CDR3 loop is CASSPLGLDQETQYF. The CDR3 coding sequence is TGTGCCAGCAGCCCCCTAGGACTAGACCAAGAGACCCAGTACTTC. Full variable domain (missing parts from reference TRBV5-4 and TRBJ2-5): ETGVTQSPTHLIKTRGQQVTLRCSSQSGHNTVSWYQQALGQGPQFIFQYYREEENGRGNFPPRFSGLQFPNYSSELNVNALELDDSALYLCASSPLGLDQETQYFGPGTRLLVL.

The chain combines TRBV18 with TRBJ2-3; D perhaps matches TRBD2 (5 bases). Deletions cut 5 bases from V and 0 bases from J, with 15 bases between. The CDR3 sequence is 16 residues long. From germline, CDR1 is KGHSH and CDR2 LQKENI. The CDR3 DNA is TGTGCCAGCTCAGATTCCGCGGGTAAAAGCACAGATACGCAGTATTTT. It yields the protein CASSDSAGKSTDTQYF.

This chain uses TRBV6-1 with TRBJ1-2; D uncertain. CDR1 MNHNS and CDR2 SASEGT come from the germline V gene. The V end lost 4 bases, the J end lost 5 bases, and 14 bases lay between the germline ends. This CDR3 contains 14 residues. In nucleotides, the CDR3 is TGTGCCAGCAGTGGGGGTCCCGCGGTTTATGGCTACACCTTC. It codes for CASSGGPAVYGYTF.

The chain couples TRBV19 to TRBJ2-3; D is uncertain. The CDR3 spans 15 residues. The V end was cut by 2 bases, the J end by 4 bases, with 13 bases between. Germline CDR1 is LNHDA and CDR2 is SQIVND (reference sequence). CDR3 loop: CASSIRIPTADTQYF. CDR3 DNA: TGTGCCAGTAGTATACGCATTCCCACCGCAGATACGCAGTATTTT.

Of note for this clone: A junction boundary mismatches the germline segment, possibly from a read error. J is TRBJ2-3 and V is TRBV11-2; 14 bases match TRBD2. Looked up from germline, CDR1 is SGHAT and CDR2 is FQNNGV. This CDR3 has 17 amino acids. CDR3: CASSSAGTSGSIDTQYF. The CDR3 DNA is TGTGCCAGCAGCAGCGCCGGGACTAGCGGGAGCATAGATACGCAGTATTTT.

Only one count was recorded for this clone. The chain is built from TRBV6-1 and TRBJ2-3; D is possibly TRBD1 (6 bases). CDR1 MNHNS and CDR2 SASEGT come from the germline V gene. V was shortened by 10 bases and J by 1 base, with 15 bases between the two germline ends. This CDR3 is 14 amino acids long. In DNA, the CDR3 is TGTGCCATTCTCCGGGACACCGGCACAGATACGCAGTATTTT. Protein sequence: CAILRDTGTDTQYF.

The V call is TRBV7-6, the J call TRBJ2-1; TRBD2 aligns across 14 bases. V shed 4 bases, J shed 5 bases, and the junction held 1 base outside the gene matches. From germline, CDR1 is SGHVS and CDR2 FNYEAQ. The CDR3 covers 15 residues. CDR3 region: CASSSGLAGDNEQFF. The DNA of the CDR3 is TGTGCCAGCAGCTCGGGACTAGCGGGGGACAATGAGCAGTTCTTC.

The CDR3 DNA sequence: TGTGCCAGCAGCTTATTCTACGAGCAGTACTTC. Translation gives CASSLFYEQYF. The genes are TRBV11-2 and TRBJ2-7; D gene unclear. With 2 bases removed from V and 3 bases from J, the gap between germline ends came to 2 bases. The CDR3 loop spans 11 amino acids. The V gene's germline CDR1 is SGHAT and CDR2 FQNNGV. The whole variable domain, remainder taken from reference TRBV11-2 and TRBJ2-7, is EAGVAQSPRYKIIEKRQSVAFWCNPISGHATLYWYQQILGQGPKLLIQFQNNGVVDDSQLPKDRFSAERLKGVDSTLKIQPAKLEDSAVYLCASSLFYEQYFGPGTRLTVT.

The rearrangement uses TRBV7-9 and TRBJ2-3; TRBD1 matches at 9 bases. Germline CDR1 reads SEHNR; CDR2 reads FQNEAQ (reference sequence). The ends lost 6 bases at V and 3 bases at J; junction bases unmatched: 4. This CDR3 region has 14 residues. For the CDR3, the DNA is TGTGCCAGCAGGGTACAGGGGGCGACAGATACGCAGTATTTT. Translating it yields CASRVQGATDTQYF.

The rearrangement links TRBV6-1 to TRBJ1-1; TRBD1 matches 7 bases. The CDR3 has 15 residues. In germline, CDR1 is MNHNS, CDR2 SASEGT. The V gene end was trimmed by 5 bases and the J gene end by 0 bases; junction bases not matched to a gene: 6. Written as DNA, the CDR3 is TGTGCCAGCAGTCCGCTACAGGGGATGAACACTGAAGCTTTCTTT. This translates into CASSPLQGMNTEAFF.

CDR3: CAAVGTKGAGPGYTF. CDR3 bases: TGTGCCGCCGTTGGCACTAAAGGGGCGGGACCCGGCTACACCTTC. The chain uses TRBV7-2 and TRBJ1-2, with a tentative D call TRBD1 (5 bases). The CDR3 length is 15 residues. Per the germline V gene, CDR1 is SGHTA and CDR2 is FQGNSA. V lost 11 bases and J 8 bases, leaving 27 bases between the germline ends.

The V and J genes are TRBV19 and TRBJ1-1; perhaps TRBD1 as D (5 bases). Germline values: CDR1 LNHDA, CDR2 SQIVND (reference sequence). The CDR3 sequence is 17 residues long. The germline V and J ends were trimmed by 5 bases and 0 bases, with 19 bases remaining between them. In nucleotides, the CDR3 is TGTGCCAGTAGTGCTCCGGCGCAGGGCGTTATGAACACTGAAGCTTTCTTT. Encoded protein: CASSAPAQGVMNTEAFF.

The rearrangement joins TRBV14 to TRBJ2-5; possibly TRBD2 for D (6 bases). V lost 4 bases to trimming and J lost 4 bases, with 10 bases between them. The CDR3 length is 13 residues. Germline lookup yields CDR1 SGHDN and CDR2 FVKESK. The CDR3 loop is CASSRGERETQYF. The CDR3 DNA follows: TGTGCCAGCAGCCGGGGGGAGAGAGAGACCCAGTACTTC.

The V and J genes are TRBV10-3 and TRBJ2-7, with D unresolved. The CDR3 has 12 residues. Trimming took off 5 bases at V and 1 base at J, with 6 bases between the two ends. Germline values: CDR1 ENHRY, CDR2 SYGVKD. CDR3 protein: CAISPTSYEQYF. CDR3 DNA: TGTGCCATCAGTCCAACATCCTACGAGCAGTACTTC.

The genes are TRBV7-3 and TRBJ2-3; D call uncertain. V gave up 2 bases and J gave up 1 base, with 10 bases separating them. CDR1 is SGHTA and CDR2 is FQGTGA in the germline V gene. There are 15 residues in the CDR3. The CDR3 sequence is CASSLVGSGTDTQYF. CDR3 bases: TGTGCCAGCAGCTTAGTTGGAAGCGGCACAGATACGCAGTATTTT.

This chain connects TRBV11-2 to TRBJ2-7, with TRBD2 identical over 12 bases. CDR3 length: 13 amino acids. V was clipped by 9 bases and J by 3 bases; unmatched bases: 3. Germline loops: CDR1 SGHAT, CDR2 FQNNGV. CDR3 protein: CASRLAGDYEQYF. The DNA of the CDR3 is TGTGCCAGTAGACTAGCGGGGGACTACGAGCAGTACTTC.

This chain uses TRBV13 with TRBJ2-5; D remains unclear. Germline V CDR1 and CDR2: PRHDT, FYEKMQ (reference sequence). V was cut by 5 bases and J by 3 bases, with 10 bases left in between. CDR3 length: 13 amino acids. CDR3 DNA sequence: TGTGCCAGCAGCGCCACGACCGAAGAGACCCAGTACTTC. It codes for CASSATTEETQYF.

The gene calls are TRBV19 and TRBJ2-7; TRBD2 agrees at 10 bases. The J segment lost 0 bases and the V segment lost 3 bases, leaving 2 bases of the junction unmatched. CDR1 LNHDA and CDR2 SQIVND come from the germline V gene (reference sequence). The CDR3 length is 15 residues. The CDR3 reads CASSMASGSSYEQYF. The CDR3 DNA follows: TGTGCCAGTAGTATGGCTAGCGGGAGCTCCTACGAGCAGTACTTC.

The chain recombines TRBV7-9 with TRBJ2-6; D perhaps matches TRBD2 (5 bases). Trimming took off 6 bases at V and 4 bases at J, with 19 bases between the two ends. The CDR3 consists of 17 residues. Per the germline V gene, CDR1 is SEHNR and CDR2 is FQNEAQ (reference sequence). The CDR3 nucleotides read TGTGCCAGCAGTTCGGTCGAGGGCCGGGTCGGGGCCAACGTCCTGACTTTC. It yields the protein CASSSVEGRVGANVLTF. Full variable domain (remainder filled in from reference TRBV7-9 and TRBJ2-6): DTGVSQNPRHKITKRGQNVTFRCDPISEHNRLYWYRQTLGQGPEFLTYFQNEAQLEKSRLLSDRFSAERPKGSFSTLEIQRTEQGDSAMYLCASSSVEGRVGANVLTFGAGSRLTVL.

This rearrangement joins TRBV7-9 to TRBJ2-7, with 9 bases that match TRBD2. CDR3 length: 17 amino acids. J gave up 1 base and V 5 bases, and 12 bases lay outside the gene matches. CDR1 is SEHNR, CDR2 FQNEAQ, per germline (reference sequence). This CDR3 reads CASSPRTGLATSYEQYF. The DNA for the CDR3 is TGTGCCAGCAGCCCACGGACCGGACTAGCGACGTCCTACGAGCAGTACTTC. Using reference TRBV7-9 and TRBJ2-7 for the parts outside the CDR3, the full variable domain is DTGVSQNPRHKITKRGQNVTFRCDPISEHNRLYWYRQTLGQGPEFLTYFQNEAQLEKSRLLSDRFSAERPKGSFSTLEIQRTEQGDSAMYLCASSPRTGLATSYEQYFGPGTRLTVT.

The chain employs TRBV19 and TRBJ1-1; D is perhaps TRBD1 (5 bases). CDR3 length: 14 amino acids. Germline CDR1 is LNHDA and CDR2 is SQIVND (reference sequence). V dropped 1 base and J dropped 3 bases, with 9 bases sitting between them. CDR3 protein: CASSIGDGYTEAFF. The CDR3 region has the DNA TGTGCCAGTAGTATAGGGGACGGTTACACTGAAGCTTTCTTT.

The CDR3 here is CASSQYTGELFF. The CDR3 nucleotides are TGCGCCAGCAGCCAGTACACCGGGGAGCTGTTTTTT. The chain has TRBV5-1 and TRBJ2-2; the D is unclear. Germline assignment: CDR1 SGHRS and CDR2 YFSETQ. The CDR3 covers 12 residues. Trimming removed 4 bases from V and 3 bases from J, with 4 bases in between. Using reference TRBV5-1 and TRBJ2-2 for the parts outside the CDR3, the full variable domain is KAGVTQTPRYLIKTRGQQVTLSCSPISGHRSVSWYQQTPGQGLQFLFEYFSETQRNKGNFPGRFSGRQFSNSRSEMNVSTLELGDSALYLCASSQYTGELFFGEGSRLTVL.

The chain links TRBV30 to TRBJ1-5; 8 nucleotides align to TRBD1. Germline V gene sequence: CDR1 GTSNPN, CDR2 SVGIG (reference sequence). This CDR3 is 13 amino acids long. The junction had 3 bases not matched to a gene; V was cut back by 1 base and J by 7 bases. The CDR3 nucleotides read TGTGCCTGGAGTGCGGACAGGGAACAGCCCCAGCATTTT. Translated, it gives CAWSADREQPQHF.